The rows below give T cell receptor beta chains drawn from one sample of a study of shared clonotypes between healthy human individuals. Assay used: immunoSEQ multiplex PCR; TCRdb lists only in-frame clones, some missing. Counted here are 850,000 to 1,200,000 clones, around 74% occurring once; the ten biggest clones make up 1.2% to 1.5%. Sequencing was done on a sample of memory CD4+ T cells sorted from blood. The source is a man aged 18 to 29 in good health. The CDR3 runs from the conserved cysteine through the conserved F or W. The D gene is left open where the match is weak. For some rows the clone size is stated as once, few or many, or as a class when expanded; others skip it.

j_gene,abundance,d_gene,v_gene,CDR3aa,CDR3nt
TRBJ2-5,NA,NA,TRBV12-2,CASRWDCEETQYF,TGTGCAAGTCGCTGGGACTGTGAAGAGACCCAGTACTTC
TRBJ2-7,NA,NA,TRBV19,CATRDPPEQYF,TGTGCCACCAGGGACCCCCCCGAGCAGTACTTC
TRBJ2-7,once,TRBD1,TRBV6-1,CAGTGTGTYEQYF,TGTGCCGGTACCGGGACAGGGACCTACGAGCAGTACTTC
TRBJ2-7,many,NA,TRBV4-3,CASSQDRAGLYEQYF,TGCGCCAGCAGCCAAGATCGGGCGGGGCTGTACGAGCAGTACTTC
TRBJ1-3,NA,NA,TRBV19,CASSGSGGNTIYF,TGTGCCAGTAGTGGGTCGGGGGGAAACACCATATATTTT
TRBJ1-2,few,NA,TRBV19,CASGDDDYGYTF,TGTGCCAGTGGGGACGACGACTATGGCTACACCTTC
TRBJ1-1,NA,NA,TRBV10-3,CAISTLGLLNTEAFF,TGTGCCATCAGTACTTTGGGCTTGTTGAACACTGAAGCTTTCTTT
TRBJ2-3,NA,TRBD1,TRBV30,CAWSGDRRGDTQYF,TGTGCCTGGAGCGGGGACAGGCGGGGAGATACGCAGTATTTT
TRBJ2-7,NA,TRBD1,TRBV6-5,CASSPTGGLYEQYF,TGTGCCAGCAGTCCGACAGGGGGCCTCTACGAGCAGTACTTC
TRBJ2-5,NA,TRBD1,TRBV28,CASSVTGVKIETQYF,TGTGCCAGCAGCGTGACAGGGGTCAAAATAGAGACCCAGTACTTC
TRBJ1-2,NA,TRBD1,TRBV5-6,CASSLGVGQLEGYTF,TGTGCCAGCAGCTTGGGAGTGGGACAGCTGGAAGGCTACACCTTC
TRBJ2-3,once,NA,TRBV30,CAWSVSTADTQYF,TGTGCCTGGAGTGTTAGCACGGCAGATACGCAGTATTTT
TRBJ2-3,NA,NA,TRBV19,CASSIETTDTQYF,TGTGCCAGTAGTATAGAGACGACAGATACGCAGTATTTT
TRBJ1-4,NA,NA,TRBV9,CASSAIGVKSEKLFF,TGTGCCAGCAGCGCAATAGGGGTGAAATCGGAAAAACTGTTTTTT
TRBJ1-1,NA,NA,TRBV11-1,CASSPFSGWRTEAFF,TGTGCCAGCAGCCCCTTTTCGGGGTGGAGGACTGAAGCTTTCTTT
TRBJ1-1,NA,NA,TRBV4-1,CASSHPQATGRAFF,TGCGCCAGCAGCCATCCCCAGGCTACAGGGCGAGCTTTCTTT
TRBJ1-1,NA,TRBD1,TRBV5-4,CASSLDSGGTEAFF,TGTGCCAGCAGCTTGGATTCAGGGGGCACTGAAGCTTTCTTT
TRBJ1-4,few,NA,TRBV18,CASSPSRTDEKLFF,TGTGCCAGCTCACCAAGTCGGACAGATGAAAAACTGTTTTTT
TRBJ2-4,NA,NA,TRBV4-3,CASSQDYPGAGKNIQYF,TGCGCCAGCAGCCAAGATTATCCGGGGGCGGGCAAAAACATTCAGTACTTC
TRBJ1-5,NA,NA,TRBV6-6,CASSYRAGDQPQHF,TGTGCCAGCAGTTACAGGGCAGGGGATCAGCCCCAGCATTTT
TRBJ2-3,few,TRBD2,TRBV5-4,CASSLEGLAGEDTQYF,TGTGCCAGCAGCTTGGAGGGACTAGCGGGAGAGGATACGCAGTATTTT
TRBJ2-2,NA,NA,TRBV7-2,CASSIKTGAPLTGELFF,TGTGCCAGCAGTATAAAAACGGGGGCACCTTTGACCGGGGAGCTGTTTTTT
TRBJ1-2,NA,NA,TRBV7-2,CASSPSGIYGYTF,TGTGCCAGCAGCCCCAGTGGGATCTATGGCTACACCTTC
TRBJ2-5,NA,NA,TRBV29-1,CSKSTEETQYF,TGCAGTAAATCGACGGAAGAGACCCAGTACTTC
TRBJ1-5,NA,NA,TRBV11-3,CASSLEGVQGTGQPQHF,TGTGCCAGCAGCTTAGAAGGGGTACAGGGAACTGGGCAGCCCCAGCATTTT
TRBJ1-1,NA,TRBD1,TRBV27,CASHRQGWGTEAFF,TGTGCCAGCCACCGACAGGGATGGGGCACTGAAGCTTTCTTT
TRBJ2-3,few,TRBD1,TRBV29-1,CSVVEGQGPDTQYF,TGCAGCGTTGTGGAGGGACAGGGGCCAGATACGCAGTATTTT
TRBJ1-5,NA,NA,TRBV19,CASSLGFQPQHF,TGTGCCAGTAGTCTTGGATTTCAGCCCCAGCATTTT
TRBJ1-2,NA,NA,TRBV30,CAGSRETDYGYTF,TGTGCCGGCTCCCGGGAGACGGACTATGGCTACACCTTC
TRBJ2-6,once,NA,TRBV5-1,CASSLEGAGANVLTF,TGCGCCAGCAGCTTGGAGGGAGCTGGGGCCAACGTCCTGACTTTC
TRBJ1-2,NA,TRBD1,TRBV28,CASSLTHSQGADTF,TGTGCCAGCAGTTTAACTCACTCGCAGGGGGCAGACACCTTC
TRBJ2-5,NA,NA,TRBV6-1,CASRARRQETQYF,TGTGCCAGCAGAGCTAGAAGGCAAGAGACCCAGTACTTC
TRBJ1-2,NA,NA,TRBV21-1,CASSKARDPSNYGYTF,TGTGCCAGCAGCAAAGCGAGGGACCCTTCCAACTATGGCTACACCTTC
TRBJ1-5,NA,TRBD1,TRBV15,CATSRGTDRTGRNQPQHF,TGTGCCACCAGCAGGGGTACGGACCGGACAGGGAGGAATCAGCCCCAGCATTTT
TRBJ2-1,NA,NA,TRBV13,CASSPTGPGNEQFF,TGTGCCAGCAGCCCCACGGGGCCGGGTAATGAGCAGTTCTTC
TRBJ2-3,NA,TRBD2,TRBV2,CASFSGGSTDTQYF,TGTGCCAGCTTCAGCGGGGGGAGCACAGATACGCAGTATTTT
TRBJ2-2,NA,NA,TRBV12-5,CASGLGNTGELFF,TGTGCTAGTGGTTTGGGGAACACCGGGGAGCTGTTTTTT
TRBJ2-1,NA,TRBD1,TRBV18,CASSTGQGEQFF,TGTGCCAGCTCTACAGGACAGGGCGAGCAGTTCTTC
TRBJ1-5,NA,NA,TRBV7-8,CASSLQINSNQPQHF,TGTGCCAGCAGCCTTCAGATTAATAGCAATCAGCCCCAGCATTTT
TRBJ1-2,once,NA,TRBV7-2,CASSPRTVIDGYTF,TGTGCCAGCAGCCCGAGGACAGTGATCGATGGCTACACCTTC
TRBJ2-2,many,NA,TRBV10-3,CATGQISGGGNTGELFF,TGTGCCACTGGACAGATAAGTGGGGGTGGAAACACCGGGGAGCTGTTTTTT
TRBJ2-7,NA,NA,TRBV30,CACTLRTTYEQYF,TGTGCCTGTACCCTGAGGACGACCTACGAGCAGTACTTC
TRBJ2-7,NA,NA,TRBV6-6,CASSYSVEQYF,TGTGCCAGCAGTTACTCAGTCGAGCAGTACTTC
TRBJ1-6,NA,NA,TRBV19,CASRVATDNSPLHF,TGTGCCAGTAGAGTTGCCACCGATAATTCACCCCTCCACTTT
TRBJ2-1,once,NA,TRBV7-9,CASSLGEKRNNEQFF,TGTGCCAGCAGCTTAGGGGAGAAAAGAAACAATGAGCAGTTCTTC
TRBJ1-5,NA,NA,TRBV5-5,CASSLAGFSNQPQHF,TGTGCCAGCAGCCTTGCAGGGTTTAGCAATCAGCCCCAGCATTTT